This T cell receptor beta chain came from a study of T cells in Graves' hyperthyroidism and ophthalmopathy. Study overall: Peripheral blood collection took place at initial diagnosis, before any treatment.

In this sample, this clonotype turned up many times. Amplified TCR beta CDR3 regions derived from RNA transcripts. With the HTBI primer set, the TCR CDR3 went through a first round of RT-PCR. TCRdb reanalysed the multiplex PCR reads using MiXCR and keeps one entry per CDR3 protein. The sample contains more than 500,000 distinct CDR3 sequences, about 15% of which appear only once. Exclusion followed for patients with uncontrolled infection, other autoimmune disease, pregnancy or lactation. The sample taken for sequencing was blood. The source is a woman younger than 45 with Graves' ophthalmopathy.

CDR3 in amino acids: CASSSNEQFF. The CDR3 nucleotides are TGTGCCAGCAGTTCCAATGAGCAGTTCTTC. The chain has TRBV28 and TRBJ2-1; unclear D gene. Germline V gene sequence: CDR1 MDHEN, CDR2 SYDVKM. V lost 4 bases to trimming and J lost 6 bases, with 1 base between them. The CDR3 loop spans 10 amino acids.